Listed below are T cell receptor beta chains from one sample, sequenced in a study of tumor-infiltrating lymphocytes in oesophageal squamous cell carcinoma. One entry per CDR3 protein results from TCRdb running MiXCR on the PCR reads. The sample lists 16,000 or so distinct CDR3 sequences, roughly 49% occurring once. Sequenced material: esophageal tumor tissue. Source of these receptors: a male donor with esophageal squamous cell carcinoma. Both conserved end residues are part of each CDR3. Each record gives: V gene, CDR3 length, CDR3 protein.

V: TRBV7-6; length: 14; CDR3: CASSLTQGNNEQFF
V: TRBV7-8; length: 16; CDR3: CASSLRRTSGNNEQFF
V: TRBV12-3/TRBV12-4; length: 13; CDR3: CASSLSRVETQYF
V: TRBV2; length: 15; CDR3: CASRDYRDRGSELFF
V: TRBV28; length: 19; CDR3: CASSLLAGGQDIGTDTQYF
V: TRBV7-9; length: 13; CDR3: CASSLAGRETQYF
V: TRBV12-3/TRBV12-4; length: 14; CDR3: CASSLEASAETQYF
V: TRBV7-8; length: 16; CDR3: CASSRDGQSSYNEQFF
V: TRBV6-6; length: 11; CDR3: CASSYGSGQFF
V: TRBV11-3; length: 16; CDR3: CASSFHDRRSNQPQHF
V: TRBV7-6; length: 16; CDR3: CASSLGTGTFNYGYTF
V: TRBV11-3; length: 13; CDR3: CASSLARGNEQYF
V: TRBV7-9; length: 15; CDR3: CASSGQGKLRAVLRF
V: TRBV5-6; length: 14; CDR3: CASSSTDTSYEQYF
V: TRBV18; length: 14; CDR3: CASSPRMGSQPQHF
V: TRBV5-4; length: 16; CDR3: CASSLGTGVRTDTQYF
V: TRBV6-1; length: 13; CDR3: CASWKGLLYEQYF
V: TRBV10-3; length: 15; CDR3: CASADGTDSYNEQFF
V: TRBV11-2; length: 15; CDR3: CASSLLTSGTDTQYF
V: TRBV12-3/TRBV12-4; length: 15; CDR3: CASSRKVRGDTEAFF
V: TRBV11-2; length: 17; CDR3: CASSLTTSVTGTYGYTF
V: TRBV7-3; length: 13; CDR3: CASSKQGDTEAFF
V: TRBV6-1; length: 14; CDR3: CASSRDFSSYEQYF
V: TRBV27; length: 13; CDR3: CASSPGPGGEQFF
V: TRBV7-3; length: 13; CDR3: CASLVSGANVLTF
V: TRBV12-3/TRBV12-4; length: 14; CDR3: CASTRRGRGVEQYF
V: TRBV6-1; length: 11; CDR3: CASTIGETQYF
V: TRBV7-8; length: 16; CDR3: CASSHPGGGGDNEQFF
V: TRBV7-3; length: 16; CDR3: CASSLIGGQGYNEQFF
V: TRBV6-1; length: 12; CDR3: CASSEVVETQYF
V: TRBV6-2/TRBV6-3; length: 13; CDR3: CASSYEEDYEQYF
V: TRBV5-1; length: 15; CDR3: CASSLESGRAYEQFF
V: TRBV7-2; length: 14; CDR3: CASRPGTGADEQFF
V: TRBV7-4; length: 12; CDR3: CASSLAFDEQFF
V: TRBV7-2; length: 16; CDR3: CASSSMSTAGIYEQFF
V: TRBV6-1; length: 14; CDR3: CASSFSGNTDTQYF
V: TRBV12-3/TRBV12-4; length: 15; CDR3: CASSPDRVLHNEQFF
V: TRBV7-8; length: 16; CDR3: CASSLAVTGGLRTQYF
V: TRBV28; length: 13; CDR3: CASSFSSNQPQHF
V: TRBV5-4; length: 15; CDR3: CASSLASGFNREQFF
V: TRBV11-2; length: 13; CDR3: CASSFGGTYEQYF
V: TRBV7-2; length: 14; CDR3: CASSEAPQRSEQFF
V: TRBV7-4; length: 16; CDR3: CPSSPEDYLAYNEQFF
V: TRBV7-3; length: 19; CDR3: CASSTSGGTSGGALNEQFF
V: TRBV20-1; length: 15; CDR3: CSASSGGNSYNEQFF
V: TRBV2; length: 13; CDR3: CASSVEYTGELFF
V: TRBV7-6; length: 13; CDR3: CASSRRDYNEQYF
V: TRBV7-6; length: 13; CDR3: CASSRAGGYEQYF
V: TRBV7-8; length: 15; CDR3: CASCLETVDTGELFF
V: TRBV12-3/TRBV12-4; length: 15; CDR3: CASSLGAGGAYEQYF
V: TRBV7-4; length: 14; CDR3: CATSRDLGVETQYF
V: TRBV7-9; length: 14; CDR3: CASSLGTGSHEQYF
V: TRBV7-2; length: 17; CDR3: CASSPHVAGVAKNIQYF
V: TRBV7-2; length: 13; CDR3: CASSGQTQETQYF
V: TRBV6-6; length: 13; CDR3: CASSAGTGVTQYF
V: TRBV7-6; length: 14; CDR3: CASIRSGAWDEQFF
V: TRBV7-2; length: 14; CDR3: CASSLIAGANVLTF
V: TRBV2; length: 12; CDR3: CASKRDSYEQYF
V: TRBV5-4; length: 14; CDR3: CASSLGGRAAEQFF
V: TRBV11-1; length: 15; CDR3: CASSLTDGSNQPQHF